The T cell receptor (beta chain) described here comes from a study of T cells after yellow fever vaccination. Points from the study as a whole: Post-booster samples contained most primary-vaccination clones (about 96% CD4, about 90% CD8). The presence of abundant clonotypes contaminating from the bulk population was possible in FACS-sorted repertoires. The CD4 compartment and the CD8 compartment contained a small share of clonotypes in common.

A universal primer site and UMIs were added as TCR cDNA was made by 5'RACE template switching. One entry per CDR3 protein, called by TCRdb with MiXCR from the 5' RACE reads. Among some 150,000 distinct CDR3 sequences listed, approximately 9.9% were seen once. This clonotype was found a few times. Its antigen remains unidentified. Germline values: CDR1 SGHNT, CDR2 YYREEE (reference sequence). This CDR3 contains 13 residues. The V gene lost 2 bases and the J gene lost 8 bases, with 11 bases spanning the gap. The sequencing used CD8+ T cells sorted from PBMCs, collected 15 days after the yellow fever booster vaccination. V usage is TRBV5-4 and J usage is TRBJ2-1; D is unclear. This TCR derives from a man in his late teens or twenties who received the YFV17D yellow fever vaccine. The CDR3 DNA sequence: TGTGCCAGCAGCTTTTCTGGCGGCGATGAGCAGTTCTTC. Translation gives CASSFSGGDEQFF.